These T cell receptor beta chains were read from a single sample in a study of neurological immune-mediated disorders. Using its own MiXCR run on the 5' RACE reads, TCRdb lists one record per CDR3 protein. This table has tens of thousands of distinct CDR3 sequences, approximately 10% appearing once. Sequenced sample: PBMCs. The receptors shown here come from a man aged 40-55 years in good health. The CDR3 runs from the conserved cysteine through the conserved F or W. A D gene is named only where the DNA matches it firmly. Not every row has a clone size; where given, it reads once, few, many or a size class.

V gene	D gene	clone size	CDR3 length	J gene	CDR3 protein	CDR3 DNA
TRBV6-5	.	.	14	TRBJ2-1	CASSFQRGPNEQFF	TGTGCCAGCAGTTTCCAACGGGGCCCCAATGAGCAGTTCTTC
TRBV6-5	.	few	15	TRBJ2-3	CASSYSTVSTDTQYF	TGTGCCAGCAGTTACTCGACAGTTTCCACAGATACGCAGTATTTT
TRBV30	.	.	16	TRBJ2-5	CAWRPQGIELAETQYF	TGTGCCTGGAGGCCGCAGGGAATTGAACTCGCAGAGACCCAGTACTTC
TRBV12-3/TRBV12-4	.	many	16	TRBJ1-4	CASSLTTGYSNEKLFF	TGTGCCAGCAGTTTAACCACAGGGTATTCTAATGAAAAACTGTTTTTT
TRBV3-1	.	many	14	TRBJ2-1	CASSYNYPYNEQFF	TGTGCCAGCAGTTATAATTACCCCTACAATGAGCAGTTCTTC
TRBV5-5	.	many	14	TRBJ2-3	CASSLDTGTDTQYF	TGTGCCAGCAGCTTGGACACCGGCACAGATACGCAGTATTTT
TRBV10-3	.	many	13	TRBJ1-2	CATPGDLGNGYTF	TGTGCCACCCCAGGGGATTTGGGTAATGGCTACACCTTC
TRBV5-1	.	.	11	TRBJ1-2	CASFYNYGYTF	TGCGCCAGCTTCTATAACTATGGCTACACCTTC
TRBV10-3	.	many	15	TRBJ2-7	CAISESGQSSYEQYF	TGTGCCATCAGTGAGTCTGGGCAGAGCTCCTACGAGCAGTACTTC
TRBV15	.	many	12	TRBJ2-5	CATGTEGETQYF	TGTGCCACCGGGACTGAGGGAGAGACCCAGTACTTC
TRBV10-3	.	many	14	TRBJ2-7	CAMNYDREGYEQYF	TGTGCCATGAATTATGACAGGGAGGGTTACGAGCAGTACTTC
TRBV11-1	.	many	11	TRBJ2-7	CASSQGGTSRF	TGTGCCAGCAGCCAGGGGGGGACCTCACGATTC
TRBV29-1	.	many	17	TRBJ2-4	CSVEGLAAVLAKNIQYF	TGCAGCGTTGAGGGACTCGCCGCTGTTCTAGCCAAAAACATTCAGTACTTC
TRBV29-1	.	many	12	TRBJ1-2	CSVGPNNYGYTF	TGCAGCGTTGGCCCCAATAACTATGGCTACACCTTC
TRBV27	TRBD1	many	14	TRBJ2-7	CASSYGQGSYEQYF	TGTGCCAGCAGTTACGGACAGGGGTCCTACGAGCAGTACTTC
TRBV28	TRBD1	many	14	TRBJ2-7	CASRKTGGSYEQYF	TGTGCCAGCAGGAAAACAGGGGGCTCCTACGAGCAGTACTTC
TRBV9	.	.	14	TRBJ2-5	CASSPRMFQETQYF	TGTGCCAGCAGCCCCCGGATGTTCCAAGAGACCCAGTACTTC
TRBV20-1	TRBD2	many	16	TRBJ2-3	CSAMAGGLFDMDTQYF	TGCAGTGCTATGGCGGGAGGTTTGTTCGATATGGATACGCAGTATTTT
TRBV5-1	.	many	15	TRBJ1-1	CASSLVGTMNTEAFF	TGCGCCAGCAGCCTGGTAGGGACCATGAACACTGAAGCTTTCTTT
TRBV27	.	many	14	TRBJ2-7	CASSPGVVRDEQYF	TGTGCCAGCAGTCCAGGGGTTGTTCGGGACGAGCAGTACTTC
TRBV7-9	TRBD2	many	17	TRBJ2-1	CASSGSTSGASYNEQFF	TGTGCCAGCAGCGGGTCGACTAGCGGGGCGTCCTACAATGAGCAGTTCTTC
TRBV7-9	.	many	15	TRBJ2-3	CASSLAGGEADTQYF	TGTGCCAGCAGCTTAGCGGGGGGCGAAGCAGATACGCAGTATTTT
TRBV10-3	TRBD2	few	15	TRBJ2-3	CAISTTSGLGDTQYF	TGTGCCATCAGTACGACTAGCGGACTGGGAGATACGCAGTATTTT
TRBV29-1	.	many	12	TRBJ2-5	CSVESGEETQYF	TGCAGCGTTGAGTCAGGGGAAGAGACCCAGTACTTC
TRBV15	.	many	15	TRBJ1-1	CATSRGAGLNTEAFF	TGTGCCACCAGCAGAGGGGCCGGGTTGAACACTGAAGCTTTCTTT
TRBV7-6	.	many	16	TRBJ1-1	CASSQTSRGEGTEAFF	TGTGCCAGCAGTCAAACTTCCCGGGGCGAGGGCACTGAAGCTTTCTTT
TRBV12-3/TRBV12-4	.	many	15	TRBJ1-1	CASSLNLLGGTEAFF	TGTGCCAGCAGCCTAAACCTGCTTGGGGGGACTGAAGCTTTCTTT
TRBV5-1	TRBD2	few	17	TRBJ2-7	CASSLVGSGSESYEQYF	TGCGCCAGCAGCTTGGTGGGTAGCGGGAGTGAATCCTACGAGCAGTACTTC
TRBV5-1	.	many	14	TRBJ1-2	CASSLGRINYGYTF	TGCGCCAGCAGCTTGGGCAGGATTAACTATGGCTACACCTTC
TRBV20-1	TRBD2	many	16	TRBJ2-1	CSAGTSGGSSYNEQFF	TGCAGTGCTGGGACTAGCGGGGGGAGCTCCTACAATGAGCAGTTCTTC
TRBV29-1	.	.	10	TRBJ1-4	CSVGEGRLFF	TGCAGCGTTGGTGAAGGTAGACTGTTTTTT
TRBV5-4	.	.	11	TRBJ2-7	CASTDGYEQYF	TGTGCCAGCACCGACGGCTACGAGCAGTACTTC
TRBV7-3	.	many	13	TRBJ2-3	CASSSTGSDTQYF	TGTGCCAGCAGCTCCACAGGATCAGATACGCAGTATTTT
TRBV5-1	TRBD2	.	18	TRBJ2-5	CASSLARGLAGAYETQYF	TGCGCCAGCAGCTTGGCCCGTGGATTAGCGGGAGCATACGAGACCCAGTACTTC
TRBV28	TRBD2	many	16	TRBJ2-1	CASSPQKLAGGNEQFF	TGTGCCAGCAGTCCGCAAAAACTAGCGGGAGGCAATGAGCAGTTCTTC
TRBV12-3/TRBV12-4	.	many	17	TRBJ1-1	CASSPSQWGRVGTEAFF	TGTGCCAGCAGCCCCTCGCAGTGGGGGCGGGTGGGCACTGAAGCTTTCTTT
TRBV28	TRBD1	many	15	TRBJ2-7	CASSPTGELFYEQYF	TGTGCCAGCAGCCCCACAGGGGAATTGTTCTACGAGCAGTACTTC
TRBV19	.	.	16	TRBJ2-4	CASSTQRSLAKNIQYF	TGTGCCAGTAGTACCCAGCGGAGTCTAGCCAAAAACATTCAGTACTTC
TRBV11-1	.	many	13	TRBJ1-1	CASSQQPNTEAFF	TGTGCCAGCAGCCAACAGCCGAACACTGAAGCTTTCTTT
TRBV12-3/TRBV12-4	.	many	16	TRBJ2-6	CASSLVHGSGANVLTF	TGTGCCAGCAGTTTGGTACACGGCTCTGGGGCCAACGTCCTGACTTTC
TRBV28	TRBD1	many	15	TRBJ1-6	CASSQTDRGIIPLHF	TGTGCCAGCAGTCAAACGGACAGGGGGATAATACCCCTCCACTTT
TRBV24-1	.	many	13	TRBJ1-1	CATSDWGNTEAFF	TGTGCCACCAGTGATTGGGGAAACACTGAAGCTTTCTTT
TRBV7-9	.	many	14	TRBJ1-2	CASSLPSIGGGYTF	TGTGCCAGCAGCTTACCCTCCATAGGCGGCGGCTACACCTTC
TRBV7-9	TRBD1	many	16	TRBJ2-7	CASSSPQGENTYEQYF	TGTGCCAGCAGTTCCCCACAGGGGGAAAACACCTACGAGCAGTACTTC
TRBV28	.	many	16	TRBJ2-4	CASSSPRSLAKNIQYF	TGTGCCAGCAGTTCGCCCCGGAGCCTAGCCAAAAACATTCAGTACTTC
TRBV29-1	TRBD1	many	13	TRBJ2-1	CSVGGTGATEQFF	TGCAGCGTTGGTGGGACAGGGGCAACTGAGCAGTTCTTC
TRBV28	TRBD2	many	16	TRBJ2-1	CASSPQAGVYNNEQFF	TGTGCCAGCAGTCCCCAAGCGGGAGTGTACAACAATGAGCAGTTCTTC
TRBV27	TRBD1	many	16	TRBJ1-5	CASSPHRGNSNQPQHF	TGTGCCAGCAGTCCCCACAGGGGAAATAGCAATCAGCCCCAGCATTTT